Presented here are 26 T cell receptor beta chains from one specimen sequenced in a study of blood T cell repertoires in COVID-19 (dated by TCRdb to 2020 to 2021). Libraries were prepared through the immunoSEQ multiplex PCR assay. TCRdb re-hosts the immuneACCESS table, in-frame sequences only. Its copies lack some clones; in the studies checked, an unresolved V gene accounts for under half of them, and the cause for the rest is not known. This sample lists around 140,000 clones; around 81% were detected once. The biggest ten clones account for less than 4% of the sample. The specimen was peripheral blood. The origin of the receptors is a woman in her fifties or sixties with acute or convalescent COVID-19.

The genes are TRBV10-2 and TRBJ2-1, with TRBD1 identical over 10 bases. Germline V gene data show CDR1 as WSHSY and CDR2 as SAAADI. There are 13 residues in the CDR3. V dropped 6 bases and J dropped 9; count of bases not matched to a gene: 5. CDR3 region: CASSWDRGVEQFF. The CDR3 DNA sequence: TGCGCCAGCAGCTGGGACAGGGGAGTTGAGCAGTTCTTC.

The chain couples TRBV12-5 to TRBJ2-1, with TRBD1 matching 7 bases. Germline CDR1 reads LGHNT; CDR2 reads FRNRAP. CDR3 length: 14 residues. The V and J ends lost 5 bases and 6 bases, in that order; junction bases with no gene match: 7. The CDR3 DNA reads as TGTGCTAGTGGTCCGGGGACAGCGCTCAATGAGCAGTTCTTC. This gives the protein CASGPGTALNEQFF.

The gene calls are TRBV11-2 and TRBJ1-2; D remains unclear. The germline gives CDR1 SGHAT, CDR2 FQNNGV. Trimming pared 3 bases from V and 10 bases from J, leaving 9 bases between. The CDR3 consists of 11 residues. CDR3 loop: CASSFRLDYTF. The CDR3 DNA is TGTGCCAGCAGCTTCCGACTGGACTACACCTTC.

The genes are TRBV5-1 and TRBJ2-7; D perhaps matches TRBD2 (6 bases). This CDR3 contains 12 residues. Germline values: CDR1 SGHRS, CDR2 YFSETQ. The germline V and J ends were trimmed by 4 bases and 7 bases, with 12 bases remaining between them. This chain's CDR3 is CASSPGLYEQYF. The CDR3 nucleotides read TGCGCCAGCAGCCCCGGACTATATGAGCAGTACTTC.

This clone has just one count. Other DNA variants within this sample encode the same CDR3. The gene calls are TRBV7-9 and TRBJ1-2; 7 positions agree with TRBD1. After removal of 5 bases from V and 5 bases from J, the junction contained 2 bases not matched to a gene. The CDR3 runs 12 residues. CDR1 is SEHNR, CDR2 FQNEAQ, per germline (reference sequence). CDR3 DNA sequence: TGTGCCAGCAGCCCGGGACAGTATGGCTACACCTTC. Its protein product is CASSPGQYGYTF.

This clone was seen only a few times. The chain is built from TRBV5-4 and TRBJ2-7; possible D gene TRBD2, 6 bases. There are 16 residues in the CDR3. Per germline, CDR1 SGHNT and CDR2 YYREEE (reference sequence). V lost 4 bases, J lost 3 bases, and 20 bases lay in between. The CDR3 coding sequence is TGTGCCAGCAGCAGGTCGGGGGAGGCCTTCTTCTACGAGCAGTACTTC. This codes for CASSRSGEAFFYEQYF.

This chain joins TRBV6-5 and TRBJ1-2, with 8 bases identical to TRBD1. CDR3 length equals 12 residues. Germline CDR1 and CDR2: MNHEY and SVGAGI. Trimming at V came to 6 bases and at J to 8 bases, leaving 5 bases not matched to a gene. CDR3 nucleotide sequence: TGTGCCAGCAGCCCAGGGGGCGGAGGCTACACCTTC. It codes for CASSPGGGGYTF.

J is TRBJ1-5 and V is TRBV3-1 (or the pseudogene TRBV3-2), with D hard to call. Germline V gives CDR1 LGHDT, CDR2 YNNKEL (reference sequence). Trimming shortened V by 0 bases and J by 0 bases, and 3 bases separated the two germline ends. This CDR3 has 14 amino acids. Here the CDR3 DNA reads TGTGCCAGCAGCCAAGATTATAGCAATCAGCCCCAGCATTTT. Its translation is CASSQDYSNQPQHF.

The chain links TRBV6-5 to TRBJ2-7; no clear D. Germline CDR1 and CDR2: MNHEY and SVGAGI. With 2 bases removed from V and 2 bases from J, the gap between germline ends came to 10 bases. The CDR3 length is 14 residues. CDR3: CASSYIRPTYEQYF. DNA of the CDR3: TGTGCCAGCAGTTACATCAGGCCGACCTACGAGCAGTACTTC.

DNA of the CDR3: TGTGCCTGGAGTGGGACTGCGAACACCGGGGAGCTGTTTTTT. Translating gives CAWSGTANTGELFF. The chain joins TRBV30 to TRBJ2-2, with D maybe TRBD2 (5 bases). CDR1 and CDR2 (germline): GTSNPN, SVGIG (reference sequence). Trimming took 1 base from V and 0 from J, leaving 6 bases between them. CDR3 length equals 14 residues.

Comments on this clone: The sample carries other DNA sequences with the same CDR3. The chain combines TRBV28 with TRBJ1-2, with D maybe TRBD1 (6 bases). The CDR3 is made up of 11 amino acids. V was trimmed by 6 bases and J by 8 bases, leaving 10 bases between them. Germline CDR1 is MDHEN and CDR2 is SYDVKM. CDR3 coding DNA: TGTGCCAGCAGCACAGGGTACGGCTACACCTTC. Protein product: CASSTGYGYTF.

CDR3 loop: CASSLVPLGGDTQYF. CDR3 sequence (DNA): TGTGCCAGCAGCTTAGTCCCCTTGGGGGGAGATACGCAGTATTTT. This chain uses TRBV11-2 with TRBJ2-3; maybe TRBD2 (6 bases). Trimming cost V 1 base and J 5 bases, with 13 bases left between them. The CDR3 has 15 amino acids. Germline-derived CDR1 and CDR2 are SGHAT and FQNNGV.

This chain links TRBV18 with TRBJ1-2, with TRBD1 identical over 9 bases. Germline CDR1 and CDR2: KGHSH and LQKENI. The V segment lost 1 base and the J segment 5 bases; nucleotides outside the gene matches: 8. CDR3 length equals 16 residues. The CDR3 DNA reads TGTGCCAGCTCACCACGGGGGACAGGGCCGGTATATGGCTACACCTTC. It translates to CASSPRGTGPVYGYTF.

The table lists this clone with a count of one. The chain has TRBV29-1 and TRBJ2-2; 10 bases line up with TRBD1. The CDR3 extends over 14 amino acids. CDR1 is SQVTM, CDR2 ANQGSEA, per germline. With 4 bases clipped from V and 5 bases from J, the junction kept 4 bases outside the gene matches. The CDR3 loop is CSVARTGGTGELFF. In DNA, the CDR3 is TGCAGCGTTGCCCGGACAGGGGGTACCGGGGAGCTGTTTTTT.

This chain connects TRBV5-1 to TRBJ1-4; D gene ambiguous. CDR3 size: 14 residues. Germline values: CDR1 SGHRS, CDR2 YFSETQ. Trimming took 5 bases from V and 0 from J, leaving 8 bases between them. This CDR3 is CASRWRTTNEKLFF. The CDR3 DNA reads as TGCGCCAGCAGATGGAGGACAACTAATGAAAAACTGTTTTTT. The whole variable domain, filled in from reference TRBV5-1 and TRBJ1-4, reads KAGVTQTPRYLIKTRGQQVTLSCSPISGHRSVSWYQQTPGQGLQFLFEYFSETQRNKGNFPGRFSGRQFSNSRSEMNVSTLELGDSALYLCASRWRTTNEKLFFGSGTQLSVL.

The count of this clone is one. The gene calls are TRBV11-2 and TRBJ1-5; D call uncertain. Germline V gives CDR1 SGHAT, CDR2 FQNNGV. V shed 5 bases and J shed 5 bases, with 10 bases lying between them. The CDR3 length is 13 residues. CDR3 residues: CASSRFVDQPQHF. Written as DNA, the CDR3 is TGTGCCAGCAGCCGGTTTGTCGATCAGCCCCAGCATTTT.

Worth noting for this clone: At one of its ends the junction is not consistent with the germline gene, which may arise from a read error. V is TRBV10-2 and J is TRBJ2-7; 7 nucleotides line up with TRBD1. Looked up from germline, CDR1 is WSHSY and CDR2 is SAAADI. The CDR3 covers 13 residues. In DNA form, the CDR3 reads TGCGCCAGCAGTGAGGCTTACAGGGGATTAATACACTTC. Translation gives CASSEAYRGLIHF.

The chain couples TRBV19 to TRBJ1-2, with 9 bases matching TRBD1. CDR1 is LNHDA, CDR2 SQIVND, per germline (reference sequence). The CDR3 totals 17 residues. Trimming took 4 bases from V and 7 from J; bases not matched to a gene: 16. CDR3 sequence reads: CASSKGQGRPPWSGYTF. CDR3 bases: TGTGCCAGTAGTAAAGGACAGGGGCGTCCCCCCTGGAGTGGCTACACCTTC.

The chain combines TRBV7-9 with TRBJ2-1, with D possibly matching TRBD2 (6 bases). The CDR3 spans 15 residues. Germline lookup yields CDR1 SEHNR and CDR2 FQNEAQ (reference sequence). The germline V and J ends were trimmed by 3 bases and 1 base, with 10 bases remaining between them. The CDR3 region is CASSLGGASYNEQFF. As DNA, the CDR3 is TGTGCCAGCAGCTTGGGGGGAGCTTCCTACAATGAGCAGTTCTTC.

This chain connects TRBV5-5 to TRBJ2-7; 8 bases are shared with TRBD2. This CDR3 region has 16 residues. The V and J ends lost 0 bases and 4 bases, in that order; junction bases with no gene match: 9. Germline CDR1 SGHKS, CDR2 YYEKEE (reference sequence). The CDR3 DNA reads TGTGCCAGCAGCTTGGTAGGGCTAGCGGGCGTATACGAGCAGTACTTC. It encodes CASSLVGLAGVYEQYF.

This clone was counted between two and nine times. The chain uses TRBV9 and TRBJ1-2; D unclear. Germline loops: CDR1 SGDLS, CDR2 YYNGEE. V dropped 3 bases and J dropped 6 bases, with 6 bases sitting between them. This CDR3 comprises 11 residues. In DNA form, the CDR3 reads TGTGCCAGCAGCGCCGCAGATGGCTACACCTTC. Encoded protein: CASSAADGYTF.

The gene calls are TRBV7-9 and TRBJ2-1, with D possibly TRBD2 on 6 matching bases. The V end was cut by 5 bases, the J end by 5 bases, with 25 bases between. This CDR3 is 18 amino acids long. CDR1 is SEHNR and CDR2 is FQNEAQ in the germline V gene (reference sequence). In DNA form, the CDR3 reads TGTGCCAGCAGCCGCGGCCTTTTGCGGGAAGTTGGGCACAATGAGCAGTTCTTC. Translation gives CASSRGLLREVGHNEQFF.

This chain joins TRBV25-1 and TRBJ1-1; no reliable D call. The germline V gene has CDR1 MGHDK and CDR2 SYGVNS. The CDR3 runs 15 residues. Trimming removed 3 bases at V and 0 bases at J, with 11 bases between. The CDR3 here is CASSDAGGLNTEAFF. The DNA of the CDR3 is TGTGCCAGCAGTGATGCGGGAGGCCTGAACACTGAAGCTTTCTTT.

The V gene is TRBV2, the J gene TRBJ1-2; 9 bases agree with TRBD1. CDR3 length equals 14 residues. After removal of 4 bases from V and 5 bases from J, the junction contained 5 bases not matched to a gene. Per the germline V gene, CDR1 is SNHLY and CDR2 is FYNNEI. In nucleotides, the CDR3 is TGTGCCAGCAGTGTTACAGGGGGCGGATATGGCTACACCTTC. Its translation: CASSVTGGGYGYTF.

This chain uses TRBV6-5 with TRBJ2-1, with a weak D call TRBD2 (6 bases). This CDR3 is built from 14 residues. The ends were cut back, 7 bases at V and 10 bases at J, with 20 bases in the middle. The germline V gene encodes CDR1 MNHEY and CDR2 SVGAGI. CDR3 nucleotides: TGTGCCAGCACCGGACGAGGGACTTCTCGGGAGCAGTTCTTC. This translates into CASTGRGTSREQFF.

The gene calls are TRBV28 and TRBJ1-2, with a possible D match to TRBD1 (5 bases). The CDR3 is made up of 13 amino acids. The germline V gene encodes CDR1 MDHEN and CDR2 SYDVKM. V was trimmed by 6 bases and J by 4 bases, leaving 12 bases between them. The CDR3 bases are TGTGCCAGCAGCCGAAGGGGTTCCTATGGCTACACCTTC. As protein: CASSRRGSYGYTF.